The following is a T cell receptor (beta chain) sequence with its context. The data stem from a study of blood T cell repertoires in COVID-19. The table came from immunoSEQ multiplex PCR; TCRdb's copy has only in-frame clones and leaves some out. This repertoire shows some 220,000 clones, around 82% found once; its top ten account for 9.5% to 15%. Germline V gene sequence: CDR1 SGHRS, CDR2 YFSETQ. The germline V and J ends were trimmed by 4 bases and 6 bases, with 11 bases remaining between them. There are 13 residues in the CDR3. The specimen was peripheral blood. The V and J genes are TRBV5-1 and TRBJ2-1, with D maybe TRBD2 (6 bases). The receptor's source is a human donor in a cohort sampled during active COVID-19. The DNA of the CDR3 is TGCGCCAGCAGCCCGGGACTCCGCAATGAGCAGTTCTTC. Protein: CASSPGLRNEQFF.